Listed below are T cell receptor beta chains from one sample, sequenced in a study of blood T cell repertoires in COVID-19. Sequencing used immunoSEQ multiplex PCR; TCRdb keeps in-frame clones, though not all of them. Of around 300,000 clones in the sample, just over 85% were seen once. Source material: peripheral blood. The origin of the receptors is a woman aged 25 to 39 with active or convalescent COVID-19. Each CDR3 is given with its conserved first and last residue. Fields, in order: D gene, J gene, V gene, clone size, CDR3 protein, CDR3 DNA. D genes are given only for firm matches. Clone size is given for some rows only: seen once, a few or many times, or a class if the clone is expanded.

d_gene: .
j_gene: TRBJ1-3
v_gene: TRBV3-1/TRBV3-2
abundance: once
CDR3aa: CASSRPVSGNTIYF
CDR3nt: TGTGCCAGCAGCCGGCCAGTCTCTGGAAACACCATATATTTT

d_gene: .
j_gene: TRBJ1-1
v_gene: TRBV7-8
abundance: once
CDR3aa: CASSLLRGSEAFF
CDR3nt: TGTGCCAGCAGCTTGTTAAGGGGCTCTGAAGCTTTCTTT

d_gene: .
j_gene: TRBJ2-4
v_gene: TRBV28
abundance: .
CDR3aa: CASSLGVPGNIQYF
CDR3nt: TGTGCCAGCAGTTTAGGAGTTCCCGGAAACATTCAGTACTTC

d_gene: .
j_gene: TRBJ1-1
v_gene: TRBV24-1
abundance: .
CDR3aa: CATRGSGQNTEAFF
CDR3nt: TGTGCCACCAGGGGATCAGGACAAAACACTGAAGCTTTCTTT

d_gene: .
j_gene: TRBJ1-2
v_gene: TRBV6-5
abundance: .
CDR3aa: CASSSSTGWRPYGYTF
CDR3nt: TGTGCCAGCAGTTCCTCCACAGGGTGGAGGCCTTATGGCTACACCTTC

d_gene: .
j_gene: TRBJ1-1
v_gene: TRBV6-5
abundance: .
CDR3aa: CASSYQGADTEAFF
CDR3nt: TGTGCCAGCAGTTACCAAGGGGCGGACACTGAAGCTTTCTTT

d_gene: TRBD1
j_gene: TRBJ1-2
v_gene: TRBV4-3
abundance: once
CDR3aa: CASSQETTQGANGYTF
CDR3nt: TGCGCCAGCAGCCAAGAAACCACACAGGGGGCGAATGGCTACACCTTC

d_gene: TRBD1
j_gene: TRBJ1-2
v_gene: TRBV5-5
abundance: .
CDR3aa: CASSSDDRAFYGYTF
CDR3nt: TGTGCCAGCAGCAGCGACGACAGGGCGTTCTATGGCTACACCTTC

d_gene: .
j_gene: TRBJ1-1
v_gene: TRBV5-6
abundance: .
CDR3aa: CASSSTGSPEAFF
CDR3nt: TGTGCCAGCAGTTCTACAGGGAGTCCTGAAGCTTTCTTT

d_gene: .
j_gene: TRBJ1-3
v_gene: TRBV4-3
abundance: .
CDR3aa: CASSQDIRGSGNTIYF
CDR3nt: TGCGCCAGCAGCCAAGATATACGAGGGTCAGGAAACACCATATATTTT

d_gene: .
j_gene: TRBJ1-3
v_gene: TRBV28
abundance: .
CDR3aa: CASRPVFGNTIYF
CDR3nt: TGTGCCAGCAGGCCAGTTTTTGGAAACACCATATATTTT

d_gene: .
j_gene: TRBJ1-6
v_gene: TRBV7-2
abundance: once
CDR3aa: CASRPKTDYNSPLHF
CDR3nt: TGTGCCAGCAGACCCAAGACAGATTATAATTCACCCCTCCACTTT

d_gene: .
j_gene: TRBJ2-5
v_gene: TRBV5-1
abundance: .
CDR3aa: CASSLRGMGQETQYF
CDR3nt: TGCGCCAGCAGCTTGAGGGGAATGGGTCAAGAGACCCAGTACTTC